These 15 T cell receptor beta chains were all obtained from the same sample, sequenced in a study of T cell responses to AZD1222 COVID-19 vaccine (dated by TCRdb to about 2021). The time point label here, explained by the study, means: baseline before first vaccination. Library construction relied on the immunoSEQ multiplex PCR assay. Imported from immuneACCESS, the table was reduced by TCRdb to in-frame sequences with V and J called. These copies leave out some clones; in studies compared against another copy, an unresolved V gene accounts for under half, and the cause of the remainder is not known. The sample table shows 85,000 to 120,000 clones, and about 90% are seen once. The ten top clones hold roughly 5.1% of the sample. The input for sequencing was peripheral blood, taken on day 0 of AZD1222 vaccination. These TCRs come from an adult in good health.

The rearrangement joins TRBV4-3 to TRBJ2-4, with D perhaps TRBD1 (5 bases). The CDR3 contains 14 residues. Germline values: CDR1 LGHNA, CDR2 YSLEER. The ends were cut back, 4 bases at V and 1 base at J, with 8 bases in the middle. The CDR3 DNA reads as TGCGCCAGCAGCCTGGACACCGCCAAAAACATTCAGTACTTC. Its translation is CASSLDTAKNIQYF.

The rearrangement uses TRBV3-1 (or the pseudogene TRBV3-2) and TRBJ1-2; tentatively, D is TRBD1 (6 bases). CDR1 LGHDT and CDR2 YNNKEL come from the germline V gene (reference sequence). The V end was cut by 4 bases, the J end by 7 bases, with 19 bases between. CDR3 length: 15 amino acids. Here the CDR3 reads CASSPSGQGTFGYTF. CDR3 DNA sequence: TGTGCCAGCAGCCCTTCAGGGCAGGGGACCTTTGGCTACACCTTC.

The rearrangement links TRBV5-4 to TRBJ1-3; 7 bases are a match to TRBD1. Germline V lookup: CDR1 SGHNT, CDR2 YYREEE (reference sequence). V was pared by 4 bases and J by 0 bases, with 7 bases of the junction left unmatched. This CDR3 is 16 amino acids long. The DNA of the CDR3 is TGTGCCAGCAGCGAGAGACAGGGCCGCTCTGGAAACACCATATATTTT. Translation: CASSERQGRSGNTIYF.

J is TRBJ1-5 and V is TRBV27, with 9 bases lining up with TRBD1. The length of the CDR3 is 13 residues. Trimming cost V 4 bases and J 7 bases; bases outside gene matches: 2. From germline, CDR1 is MNHEY and CDR2 SMNVEV (reference sequence). CDR3 nucleotides: TGTGCCAGCAGTTCTGGACAGGGGCAGCCCCAGCATTTT. It yields the protein CASSSGQGQPQHF.

This chain links TRBV7-3 with TRBJ2-6; 9 bases fit TRBD1. This CDR3 contains 18 residues. Looked up from germline, CDR1 is SGHTA and CDR2 is FQGTGA. The ends lost 5 bases at V and 2 bases at J; junction bases unmatched: 10. CDR3 region: CASSAAGQGLPGANVLTF. DNA for the CDR3: TGTGCCAGCAGCGCGGCGGGACAGGGTTTGCCTGGGGCCAACGTCCTGACTTTC.

The V and J genes are TRBV14 and TRBJ2-2; D unresolved. Looked up from germline, CDR1 is SGHDN and CDR2 is FVKESK. The CDR3 is 14 amino acids. V was pared by 0 bases and J by 7 bases, with 9 bases between. This chain's CDR3 is CASSQEVSGGELFF. The CDR3 nucleotides are TGTGCCAGCAGCCAAGAAGTCAGTGGCGGGGAGCTGTTTTTT.

The chain uses TRBV24-1 and TRBJ2-3, with D perhaps being TRBD1 or TRBD2 (5 bases each). Germline CDR1 reads KGHDR; CDR2 reads SFDVKD. Trimming removed 3 bases at V and 4 bases at J, with 10 bases between. The CDR3 contains 14 residues. DNA for the CDR3: TGTGCCACCAGTGATCGAGGGGTAGCAGATACGCAGTATTTT. This gives the protein CATSDRGVADTQYF.

V usage is TRBV27 and J usage is TRBJ2-7; D may be TRBD2 (5 bases). Germline V CDR1 and CDR2: MNHEY, SMNVEV (reference sequence). This CDR3 region has 15 residues. V was shortened by 2 bases and J by 6 bases, with 17 bases between the two germline ends. This chain's CDR3 is CASSLRRGLVGEQYF. The CDR3 nucleotides read TGTGCCAGCAGTTTAAGGCGCGGGCTAGTAGGCGAGCAGTACTTC.

The table lists this clone with a count of one. The chain links TRBV3-1 (or the pseudogene TRBV3-2) to TRBJ1-6; D gene ambiguous. CDR3 length equals 15 residues. V was pared by 4 bases and J by 6 bases, with 13 bases between. CDR1 and CDR2 (germline): LGHDT, YNNKEL (reference sequence). CDR3 sequence reads: CASSPGPYFNSPLHF. The CDR3 region has the DNA TGTGCCAGCAGCCCTGGACCGTATTTTAATTCACCCCTCCACTTT.

This chain links TRBV18 with TRBJ2-5, with 9 nucleotides matching TRBD2. With V trimmed by 0 bases and J by 4 bases, 6 bases remained unmatched. CDR1 is KGHSH, CDR2 LQKENI, per germline. The CDR3 length is 16 residues. CDR3 coding DNA: TGTGCCAGCTCACCACCGCGGACTAGCGTGCGAGAGACCCAGTACTTC. Amino acid sequence: CASSPPRTSVRETQYF.

This chain joins TRBV27 and TRBJ2-2; 13 bases map to TRBD2. Germline trimming cut 4 bases from V and 4 bases from J; bases unmatched to any gene: 12. This CDR3 contains 19 residues. Germline V lookup: CDR1 MNHEY, CDR2 SMNVEV (reference sequence). The CDR3 region is CASSWRTSGRDLGTGELFF. The DNA for the CDR3 is TGTGCCAGCAGTTGGCGGACTAGCGGGAGAGACCTGGGCACCGGGGAGCTGTTTTTT.

The chain is built from TRBV28 and TRBJ1-3; TRBD1 is a possible D gene (6 bases). This CDR3 comprises 14 residues. Germline CDR1 is MDHEN and CDR2 is SYDVKM. The germline V and J ends were trimmed by 2 bases and 4 bases, with 9 bases remaining between them. The CDR3 DNA reads as TGTGCCAGCAGTTTAATCCAGGGGGGAAACACCATATATTTT. This encodes CASSLIQGGNTIYF.

The chain employs TRBV7-9 and TRBJ1-1; D call uncertain. CDR3 length equals 11 residues. Trimming shortened V by 5 bases and J by 9 bases, and 10 bases separated the two germline ends. Germline V gene sequence: CDR1 SEHNR, CDR2 FQNEAQ (reference sequence). Written as DNA, the CDR3 is TGTGCCAGCAGCGGCGACGTTAAAGCTTTCTTT. Protein product: CASSGDVKAFF.

This clone was detected once. This chain connects TRBV12-5 to TRBJ1-1; D gene uncertain. This CDR3 has 14 amino acids. In germline, CDR1 is LGHNT, CDR2 FRNRAP. Trimming left V 0 bases short and J 2 bases short, with 7 bases between. The CDR3 loop is CASGLVPVNTEAFF. In nucleotides, the CDR3 is TGTGCTAGTGGTTTGGTACCAGTAAACACTGAAGCTTTCTTT.

Comments on this clone: The sample has other DNA sequences that encode this CDR3 too. The chain is built from TRBV7-2 and TRBJ1-1, with 7 bases aligning to TRBD1. The CDR3 length is 17 residues. Germline trimming cut 9 bases from V and 3 bases from J; bases unmatched to any gene: 19. Looked up from germline, CDR1 is SGHTA and CDR2 is FQGNSA. CDR3 sequence: CASTRPKGARFDTEAFF. The CDR3 nucleotides are TGTGCCAGTACCCGCCCCAAGGGGGCCAGATTTGACACTGAAGCTTTCTTT.